The entry below describes one T cell receptor beta chain. Its antigen is not known. TCR beta libraries were prepared from cDNA with unique molecular identifiers. A single record per CDR3 protein comes from TCRdb applying MiXCR to the PCR reads. The repertoire has under 200,000 distinct CDR3 sequences, around 36% of them found once; the top ten carry approximately 30%. The CDR3 runs to 15 residues. Germline lookup yields CDR1 ENHRY and CDR2 SYGVKD. V lost 4 bases to trimming and J lost 11 bases; unmatched junction nucleotides: 14. The data derive from a study of post-analysis software for immune sequencing data. Study overall: Multiple sclerosis in the patients followed relapsing-remitting, secondary progressive and progressive-relapsing courses. Study-level results: F measure clustering grouped samples strongly by preparation batch. Normalized Chao1 diversity was significantly reduced in patients versus controls. With TRBV5-6, TRBV5-1 and TRBV20-1 included, 4 or 5 TRBV segments were more frequent in patients than in controls.

The genes are TRBV10-3 and TRBJ2-5; 9 nucleotides line up with TRBD2. The sequences come from blood, collected after autologous hematopoietic stem cell transplantation. The sequence came from a girl aged 5 to 17 with multiple sclerosis. CDR3 amino acids: CAISGTAGGLTEQYF. The CDR3 nucleotides read TGTGCCATCAGTGGAACGGCGGGAGGGCTAACGGAGCAGTACTTC.